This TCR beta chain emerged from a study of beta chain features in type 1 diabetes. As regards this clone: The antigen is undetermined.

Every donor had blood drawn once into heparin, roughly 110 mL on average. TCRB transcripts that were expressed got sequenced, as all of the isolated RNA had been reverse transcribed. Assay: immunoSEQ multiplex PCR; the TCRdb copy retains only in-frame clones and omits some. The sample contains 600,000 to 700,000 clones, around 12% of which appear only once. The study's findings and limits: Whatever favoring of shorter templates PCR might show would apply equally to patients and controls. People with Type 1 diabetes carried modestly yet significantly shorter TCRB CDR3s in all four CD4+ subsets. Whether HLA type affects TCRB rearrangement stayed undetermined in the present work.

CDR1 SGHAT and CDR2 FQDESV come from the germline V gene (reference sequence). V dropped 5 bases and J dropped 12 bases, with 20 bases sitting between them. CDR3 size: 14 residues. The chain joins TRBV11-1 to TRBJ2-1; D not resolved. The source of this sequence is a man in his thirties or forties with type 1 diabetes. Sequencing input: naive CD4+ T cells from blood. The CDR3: CASSPTGPSWRQFF. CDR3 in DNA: TGTGCCAGCAGCCCAACTGGGCCCTCCTGGCGGCAGTTCTTC.